The 20 T cell receptor beta chains below were found in one sample sequenced in a study of preoperative IRX-2 immunotherapy in early breast cancer. Treatment here: preoperative locoregional IRX-2 cytokine immunotherapy. Assay used: immunoSEQ multiplex PCR; TCRdb lists only in-frame clones, some missing. The sample has around 43,000 clones; approximately 75% are singletons. This specimen consisted of tumor tissue, obtained after IRX-2 immunotherapy. These receptors all stem from a human donor with breast cancer.

Comments on this clone: Other DNA sequences within the sample encode an identical CDR3. This chain uses TRBV5-1 with TRBJ1-3, with TRBD1 identical over 8 bases. The CDR3 totals 17 residues. Germline lookup yields CDR1 SGHRS and CDR2 YFSETQ. V gave up 4 bases and J gave up 4 bases; unmatched junction bases: 13. CDR3 DNA sequence: TGCGCCAGCAGCGTAACTCCAGGACAGGGTACCGGAAACACCATATATTTT. Translating it yields CASSVTPGQGTGNTIYF.

This sequence joins TRBV19 and TRBJ2-7; unclear D gene. The CDR3 spans 11 residues. V was clipped by 3 bases and J by 7 bases, with 7 bases between them. CDR1 LNHDA and CDR2 SQIVND come from the germline V gene (reference sequence). DNA of the CDR3: TGTGCCAGTAGTATTGACCGAGAGCAGTACTTC. As protein: CASSIDREQYF.

This chain connects TRBV5-1 to TRBJ2-2; 11 bases fit TRBD2. V lost 4 bases to trimming and J lost 5 bases; unmatched junction nucleotides: 4. The CDR3 sequence is 15 residues long. Germline CDR1 reads SGHRS; CDR2 reads YFSETQ. CDR3 region: CASSLGTSGTGELFF. CDR3 coding DNA: TGCGCCAGCAGCCTGGGGACTAGCGGTACCGGGGAGCTGTTTTTT. Based on the CDR3 plus reference TRBV5-1 and TRBJ2-2, the full variable domain is KAGVTQTPRYLIKTRGQQVTLSCSPISGHRSVSWYQQTPGQGLQFLFEYFSETQRNKGNFPGRFSGRQFSNSRSEMNVSTLELGDSALYLCASSLGTSGTGELFFGEGSRLTVL.

V is TRBV9 and J is TRBJ2-1; D call uncertain. Germline V gene sequence: CDR1 SGDLS, CDR2 YYNGEE. The CDR3 contains 12 residues. The V end lost 4 bases, the J end lost 10 bases, and 12 bases lay between the germline ends. The CDR3 protein is CASSRSRNEQFF. In nucleotides, the CDR3 is TGTGCCAGCAGCAGAAGTCGGAACGAGCAGTTCTTC.

This clone was counted only a few times. The chain couples TRBV1 to TRBJ2-2; the listed D gene, TRBD2, was not tested against the DNA. TRBV1 is termed a pseudogene. There are 19 residues in the CDR3. Here the CDR3 reads CASSQVRSLFGGNTGELFF. The CDR3 DNA reads as TGCGCCAGCAGCCAAGTAAGGTCCTTATTCGGGGGGAACACCGGGGAGCTGTTTTTT.

J is TRBJ1-1 and V is TRBV28; the D is unclear. Trimming removed 3 bases from V and 7 bases from J, with 9 bases in between. The length of the CDR3 is 12 residues. Germline CDR1 and CDR2: MDHEN and SYDVKM. CDR3 sequence: CASSLKGGEAFF. CDR3 coding DNA: TGTGCCAGCAGTTTGAAGGGCGGTGAAGCTTTCTTT. The whole variable domain, remainder taken from reference TRBV28 and TRBJ1-1, is DVKVTQSSRYLVKRTGEKVFLECVQDMDHENMFWYRQDPGLGLRLIYFSYDVKMKEKGDIPEGYSVSREKKERFSLILESASTNQTSMYLCASSLKGGEAFFGQGTRLTVV.

The chain employs TRBV28 and TRBJ2-7; D is perhaps TRBD1 or TRBD2 (5 bases each). The CDR3 is 16 residues long. V gave up 6 bases and J gave up 2 bases, with 20 bases separating them. Germline V gene lookup returns CDR1 MDHEN and CDR2 SYDVKM. Here the CDR3 reads CASRSPGRRSPYEQYF. The CDR3 DNA reads TGTGCCAGCAGATCCCCGGGACGGCGATCCCCCTACGAGCAGTACTTC.

In DNA form, the CDR3 reads TGCGCCAGCAGCCCGACAGGGCTCGGAAACACCATATATTTT. Residues: CASSPTGLGNTIYF. The chain employs TRBV5-1 and TRBJ1-3, with TRBD1 matching 7 bases. V shed 4 bases, J shed 4 bases, and the junction held 5 bases outside the gene matches. The germline gives CDR1 SGHRS, CDR2 YFSETQ. This CDR3 has 14 amino acids. Complete variable domain (other parts from reference TRBV5-1 and TRBJ1-3): KAGVTQTPRYLIKTRGQQVTLSCSPISGHRSVSWYQQTPGQGLQFLFEYFSETQRNKGNFPGRFSGRQFSNSRSEMNVSTLELGDSALYLCASSPTGLGNTIYFGEGSWLTVV.

V is TRBV11-3 and J is TRBJ1-1; no clear D. The length of the CDR3 is 14 residues. CDR1 is SGHNT and CDR2 is YENEEA in the germline V gene. V was shortened by 3 bases and J by 0 bases, with 8 bases between the two germline ends. As DNA, the CDR3 is TGTGCCAGCAGCTTGGAGGGCCTGAACACTGAAGCTTTCTTT. It specifies CASSLEGLNTEAFF.

The CDR3 reads CASRTDDNEKLFF. The CDR3 nucleotides are TGCGCCAGCAGAACCGACGACAATGAAAAACTGTTTTTT. J is TRBJ1-4 and V is TRBV23-1; D gene ambiguous. TRBV23-1 is given ORF status, its function remaining uncertain. The CDR3 extends over 13 amino acids. The V and J ends lost 6 bases and 5 bases respectively, with 10 bases between them.

Written as DNA, the CDR3 is TGCGCCAGCAGCCCAGACAGGCAGAACTATGGCTACACCTTC. Translation gives CASSPDRQNYGYTF. The chain has TRBV5-1 and TRBJ1-2; D perhaps matches TRBD1 (6 bases). Germline V gene data show CDR1 as SGHRS and CDR2 as YFSETQ. V was clipped by 4 bases and J by 2 bases, with 12 bases between them. The CDR3 length is 14 residues.

V gene TRBV6-8 combines with J gene TRBJ1-2; D call uncertain. Germline CDR1 reads MNHGY; CDR2 reads SAAAGT. The CDR3 totals 13 residues. V was trimmed by 6 bases and J by 0 bases, leaving 8 bases between them. CDR3 amino acids: CASSQIANYGYTF. CDR3 DNA sequence: TGTGCCAGCAGCCAGATAGCTAACTATGGCTACACCTTC.

V and J are TRBV5-1 and TRBJ1-4; D is perhaps TRBD1 (6 bases). Germline lookup yields CDR1 SGHRS and CDR2 YFSETQ. This CDR3 has 16 residues. V was trimmed by 0 bases and J by 0 bases, leaving 9 bases between them. Here the CDR3 reads CASSLGGTTTNEKLFF. The CDR3, as DNA: TGCGCCAGCAGCTTGGGCGGGACAACAACTAATGAAAAACTGTTTTTT.

V gene TRBV7-4 combines with J gene TRBJ2-7; 8 bases agree with TRBD1. This CDR3 region has 13 residues. Germline V CDR1 and CDR2: SGHVT, SQSDAQ. Trimming cost V 1 base and J 4 bases; bases outside gene matches: 0. Here the CDR3 reads CASSLGTGYEQYF. CDR3 in DNA: TGTGCCAGCAGCTTAGGGACAGGGTACGAGCAGTACTTC.

The V gene is TRBV19, the J gene TRBJ2-3, with 12 bases that match TRBD2. The V gene's germline CDR1 is LNHDA and CDR2 SQIVND (reference sequence). J gave up 6 bases and V 5 bases, and 12 bases lay outside the gene matches. The CDR3 length is 17 residues. CDR3 sequence reads: CASSGQTTSGSVDTQYF. For the CDR3, the DNA is TGTGCCAGTAGTGGGCAGACGACTAGCGGGAGTGTGGATACGCAGTATTTT.

V is TRBV15 and J is TRBJ2-1; 10 nucleotides align to TRBD2. CDR1 is LNHNV, CDR2 YYDKDF, per germline (reference sequence). The CDR3 loop spans 20 amino acids. Unmatched junction bases numbered 11, after V lost 0 bases and J lost 0 bases. The CDR3: CATSRDRTSGRGGSYNEQFF. CDR3 coding DNA: TGTGCCACCAGCAGAGACAGGACTAGCGGCCGGGGCGGCTCCTACAATGAGCAGTTCTTC.

The CDR3 is CASSLDLGRINEQFF. CDR3 in DNA: TGTGCCAGCAGCTTAGATCTAGGGAGAATTAATGAGCAGTTCTTC. This rearrangement joins TRBV11-3 to TRBJ2-1; TRBD2 is a possible D gene (5 bases). V lost 0 bases and J 7 bases, leaving 13 bases between the germline ends. This CDR3 region has 15 residues. Germline V gene data show CDR1 as SGHNT and CDR2 as YENEEA.

The chain couples TRBV18 to TRBJ1-2, with D possibly TRBD1 on 6 matching bases. This CDR3 is 14 amino acids long. Between the trimmed V and J ends, which lost 6 bases and 4 bases, there was a span of 15 bases. The germline V gene encodes CDR1 KGHSH and CDR2 LQKENI. The CDR3 DNA follows: TGTGCCAGCTCTAATAACGTGGGGGCCTATGGCTACACCTTC. Protein: CASSNNVGAYGYTF.

This clone was found once. The chain recombines TRBV18 with TRBJ2-5; D is ambiguous. The CDR3 has 14 amino acids. Germline values: CDR1 KGHSH, CDR2 LQKENI. The V gene lost 5 bases and the J gene lost 0 bases, with 10 bases spanning the gap. Written as DNA, the CDR3 is TGTGCCAGCTCATCAACGGCATACCAAGAGACCCAGTACTTC. It encodes CASSSTAYQETQYF.

This rearrangement joins TRBV6-8 to TRBJ2-1, with 9 positions matching TRBD2. Per the germline V gene, CDR1 is MNHGY and CDR2 is SAAAGT. The CDR3 covers 14 residues. Unmatched junction bases numbered 4, after V lost 7 bases and J lost 3 bases. The CDR3: CASNPSGDYNEQFF. The DNA of the CDR3 is TGTGCCAGCAACCCTAGCGGGGACTACAATGAGCAGTTCTTC.